This T cell receptor delta chain was identified during a study of gamma-delta chains in newborns, infants, children. On the study more broadly: Microbial exposure reportedly drives polyclonal innate γδ T cell expansion after birth.

Per the germline V gene, CDR1 is GEAIGNYY and CDR2 is EKD. V was cut by 3 bases and J by 3 bases, with 13 bases left in between. The CDR3 is 14 amino acids. TCRdb re-called the reads via CATT. The sample gives several thousand delta-chain clones, roughly 39% of which show up once; 14% to 15% is in the top ten. This sequence originates from a child who received the measles vaccine. The V and J genes are TRDV2 and TRDJ1; D not resolved. The specimen was blood. DNA for the CDR3: TGTGCCTGTGACCCTGTTCAGAGGCCCGATAAACTCATCTTT. Its protein is CACDPVQRPDKLIF.